The T cell receptor beta chain described here comes from a study of T cells in tuberculosis. General study findings and limits: Active tuberculosis alpha repertoires lay closer to GMM-specific TCRs than controls'.

This clone was seen just once. Its antigen is as yet unknown. Only in-frame clones appear in the TCRdb table, and some are missing; sequencing was by immunoSEQ multiplex PCR. The sample includes some 5,000 clones, about 97% of them seen just once. Time point in this sample: new active TB diagnosis, blood taken before or within 7 days of starting treatment. V was shortened by 6 bases and J by 0 bases, with 5 bases between the two germline ends. There are 12 residues in the CDR3. Per the germline V gene, CDR1 is SGHVS and CDR2 is FNYEAQ. The material was PBMCs, obtained at tuberculosis diagnosis. The TCR comes from an adult with tuberculosis. The chain links TRBV7-6 to TRBJ2-5; D unclear. CDR3 in amino acids: CASSPNQETQYF. CDR3 nucleotides: TGTGCCAGCAGTCCTAACCAAGAGACCCAGTACTTC.